The rows below give T cell receptor beta chains drawn from one sample of a study of technical replicates of blood from a handful of donors. TCRdb's table, derived via immunoSEQ multiplex PCR, lists solely in-frame clones and lacks some. The repertoire includes 75,000 to 100,000 clones, over 85% of them detected once, and approximately 0.33% sits in the top ten. The sample was T cells isolated from PBMCs. Source of these receptors: a human donor in good health. Each CDR3 is given with its conserved first and last residue. A D gene is named only where the DNA matches it firmly. The listing skips clone size in some rows; elsewhere it reads once, few, many or a size class.

.	.	TRBV18	TRBJ2-5	TGTGCCAGCTCACCGGGTCGAGGAGAGACCCAGTACTTC	CASSPGRGETQYF
.	once	TRBV9	TRBJ2-7	TGTGCCAGCAGCCTCACAGGGAATGCCTACGAGCAGTACTTC	CASSLTGNAYEQYF
.	.	TRBV15	TRBJ2-7	TGTGCCAGCGGTGGGTCCCCCTACGAGCAGTACTTC	CASGGSPYEQYF
TRBD1	.	TRBV28	TRBJ1-1	TGTGCCAGCAGAACCCCGGGACAGCTGAACACTGAAGCTTTCTTT	CASRTPGQLNTEAFF
TRBD2	.	TRBV4-1	TRBJ2-1	TGCGCCAGCAGCCAAGCTCGCGGGAGTTACAATGAGCAGTTCTTC	CASSQARGSYNEQFF
TRBD1	.	TRBV28	TRBJ2-3	TGTGCCAGCAGTCTCGGACAGGGACAAACAGATACGCAGTATTTT	CASSLGQGQTDTQYF
TRBD2	.	TRBV9	TRBJ2-1	TGTGCCAGCAGCCCTTATAGCGGGACTATCGACAATGAGCAGTTCTTC	CASSPYSGTIDNEQFF
.	.	TRBV2	TRBJ1-4	TGTGCCAGCAGTGGGCGGGGGAGAAGAGCAACTAATGAAAAACTGTTTTTT	CASSGRGRRATNEKLFF
TRBD2	.	TRBV5-6	TRBJ2-7	TGTGCCAGCAGCTTCCTAGCGGGGGGACCCAACTACGAGCAGTACTTC	CASSFLAGGPNYEQYF
.	.	TRBV27	TRBJ2-3	TGTGCCAGCACCACGGGGGGCACAGATACGCAGTATTTT	CASTTGGTDTQYF
TRBD2	.	TRBV7-9	TRBJ2-7	TGTGCCAGCAGCCTAGCGGGAGGAACCTACGAGCAGTACTTC	CASSLAGGTYEQYF
.	.	TRBV2	TRBJ2-5	TGTGCCGGAAAGGCCTCTGGGGACTGGGAGACCCAGTACTTC	CAGKASGDWETQYF
TRBD2	.	TRBV30	TRBJ2-5	TGTGCCTGGAGCATAGGACTAGCGGGAGGGCCGGCCCAGTACTTC	CAWSIGLAGGPAQYF
.	.	TRBV28	TRBJ1-2	TGTGCCAGCAGTCTCCCTCTGGGCGCCTCTAACTATGGCTACACCTTC	CASSLPLGASNYGYTF
.	.	TRBV28	TRBJ2-7	TGTGCCAGTGGGACACCCTACGAGCAGTACTTC	CASGTPYEQYF
TRBD1	.	TRBV7-7	TRBJ2-5	TGTGCTAGCAGCTCGGACAGGGTTGAGACCCAGTACTTC	CASSSDRVETQYF
TRBD1	.	TRBV7-3	TRBJ1-2	TGTGCCAGCAGCTCGAACGGACAGGGCGGCTATGGCTACACCTTC	CASSSNGQGGYGYTF